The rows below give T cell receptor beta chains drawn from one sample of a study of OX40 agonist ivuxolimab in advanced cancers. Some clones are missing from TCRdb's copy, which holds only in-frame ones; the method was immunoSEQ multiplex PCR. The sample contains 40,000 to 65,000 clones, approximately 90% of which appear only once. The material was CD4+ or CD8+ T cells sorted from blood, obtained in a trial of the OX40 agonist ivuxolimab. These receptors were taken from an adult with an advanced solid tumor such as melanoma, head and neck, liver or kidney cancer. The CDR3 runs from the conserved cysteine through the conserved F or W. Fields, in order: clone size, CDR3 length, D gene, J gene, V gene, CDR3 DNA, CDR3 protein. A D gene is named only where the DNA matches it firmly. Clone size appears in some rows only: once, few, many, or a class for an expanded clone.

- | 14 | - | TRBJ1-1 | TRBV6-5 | TGTGCCAGCAGTCGACCCAGGGGCCTCACTGAAGCTTTCTTT | CASSRPRGLTEAFF
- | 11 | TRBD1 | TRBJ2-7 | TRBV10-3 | TGTGCCTCCGGGACAGCCTACGAGCAGTACTTC | CASGTAYEQYF
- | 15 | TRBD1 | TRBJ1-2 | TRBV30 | TGTGCCTGGAGTTTCGGGGGACAGGGGAGCTATGGCTACACCTTC | CAWSFGGQGSYGYTF
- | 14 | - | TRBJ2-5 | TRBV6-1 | TGCGCCAGCAGTACCCGGACAGCCCCAGGGACCCAGTACTTC | CASSTRTAPGTQYF
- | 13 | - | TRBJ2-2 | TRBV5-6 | TGTGCCAGCAGCCCGGGACGGACCGGGGAGCTGTTTTTT | CASSPGRTGELFF
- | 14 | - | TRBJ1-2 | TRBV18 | TGTGCCAGCTCTCACGACAGATCTAACTATGGCTACACCTTC | CASSHDRSNYGYTF
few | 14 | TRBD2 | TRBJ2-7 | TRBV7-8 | TGTGCCAGCAGCCTTACTAGCGGGAGCGGCGAGCAGTACTTC | CASSLTSGSGEQYF
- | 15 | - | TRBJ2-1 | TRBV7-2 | TGTGCCAGCAGCTTAGTTGGGGGCACGTACAATGAGCAGTTCTTC | CASSLVGGTYNEQFF
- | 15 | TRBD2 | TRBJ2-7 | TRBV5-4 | TGTGCCAGCAGCTTCGATAGCGGGTCGGCCTACGAGCAGTACTTC | CASSFDSGSAYEQYF
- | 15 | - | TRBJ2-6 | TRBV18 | TGTGCCAGCTCACCACCTTCCAGGGGAACCCTGGTCCTGACTTTC | CASSPPSRGTLVLTF
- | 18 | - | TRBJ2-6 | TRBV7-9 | TGTGCCAGCAGTCCGAGGGCAGGGTTAGGGACTGGGGCCAACGTCCTGACTTTC | CASSPRAGLGTGANVLTF
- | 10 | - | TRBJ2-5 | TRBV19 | TGTGCCAGCCGAATACAGGAGGAGTACTTC | CASRIQEEYF
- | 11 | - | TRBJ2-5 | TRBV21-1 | TGTGCCAGCGGGGCCCAAGAGACCCAGTACTTC | CASGAQETQYF
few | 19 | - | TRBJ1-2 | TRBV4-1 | TGCGCCAGCAGCCAAGATATGGACAGCCCCGTATCTTCTAACTATGGCTACACCTTC | CASSQDMDSPVSSNYGYTF
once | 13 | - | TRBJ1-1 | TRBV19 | TGTGCCAGTAGTATATGGGCGGGGAGTGAAGCTTTCTTT | CASSIWAGSEAFF
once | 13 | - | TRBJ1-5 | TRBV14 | TGTGCCAGCAGCTTGACTAGCAATCAGCCCCAGCATTTT | CASSLTSNQPQHF
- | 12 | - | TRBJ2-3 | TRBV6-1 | TGTGCCAGCAGTAGGGGCACAGATACGCAGTATTTT | CASSRGTDTQYF
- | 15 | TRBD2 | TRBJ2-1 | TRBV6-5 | TGTGCCAGCAGTTCGGGACTAGCCGGGGCCAATGAGCAGTTCTTC | CASSSGLAGANEQFF
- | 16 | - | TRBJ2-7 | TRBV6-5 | TGTGCCAGCAGTTACTCGAGGGGAGGGGGCTACTACGAGCAGTACTTC | CASSYSRGGGYYEQYF
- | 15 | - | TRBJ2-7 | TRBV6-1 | TGTGCCAGCAGTAAGGGCGACCTGGGTGCCTACGAGCAGTACTTC | CASSKGDLGAYEQYF
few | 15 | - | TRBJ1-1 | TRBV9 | TGTGCCAGCAGCCCGACCTACGATGGGTTTACTGAAGCTTTCTTT | CASSPTYDGFTEAFF
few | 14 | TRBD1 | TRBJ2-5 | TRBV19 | TGTGCCAGTAGTCCCGACAGGGGGTTGAAGACCCAGTACTTC | CASSPDRGLKTQYF
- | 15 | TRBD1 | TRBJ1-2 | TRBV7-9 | TGTGCCAGCAGCTCGGACAGGGTGGTTACGTATGGCTACACCTTC | CASSSDRVVTYGYTF
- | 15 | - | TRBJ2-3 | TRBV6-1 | TGTGCCAGCAGGGAGGGGGGAACTGGCACAGATACGCAGTATTTT | CASREGGTGTDTQYF
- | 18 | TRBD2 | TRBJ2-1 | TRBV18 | TGTGCCAGCTCACCAGCTAGCGGGAGGGCCGGTTTAACTAATGAGCAGTTCTTC | CASSPASGRAGLTNEQFF
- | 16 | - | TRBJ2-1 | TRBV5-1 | TGCGCCAGCAGCATTAATGCCCAGCGGCCCTACAATGAGCAGTTCTTC | CASSINAQRPYNEQFF
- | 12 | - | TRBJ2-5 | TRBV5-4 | TGTGCCAGCAGCTGGGGCGAAGAGACCCAGTACTTC | CASSWGEETQYF
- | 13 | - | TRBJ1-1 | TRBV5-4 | TGTGCCAGCAGCGTGTCGCTTAACACTGAAGCTTTCTTT | CASSVSLNTEAFF
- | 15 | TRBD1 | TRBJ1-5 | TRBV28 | TGTGCCAGCAGCCCCATTACAGGGGGCAATCAGCCCCAGCATTTT | CASSPITGGNQPQHF
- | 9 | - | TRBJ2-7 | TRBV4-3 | TGCGCCAGCGTCTACGAGCAGTACTTC | CASVYEQYF
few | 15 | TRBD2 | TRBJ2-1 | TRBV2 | TGTGCCAGCCGTCGTGGAATGGGGGGGAACGATGAGCAGTTCTTC | CASRRGMGGNDEQFF
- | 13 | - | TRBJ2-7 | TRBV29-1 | TGCAGCGTCGTGAGGCCAAGCTCCTACGAGCAGTACTTC | CSVVRPSSYEQYF
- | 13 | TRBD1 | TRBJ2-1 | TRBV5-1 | TGCGCCAGCAGCCGGACAGGGAACGGTGAGCAGTTCTTC | CASSRTGNGEQFF
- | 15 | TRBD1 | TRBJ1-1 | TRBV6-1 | TGTGCCAGCAGCGCAAAACAGGGGGCAGACACTGAAGCTTTCTTT | CASSAKQGADTEAFF
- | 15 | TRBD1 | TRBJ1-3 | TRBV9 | TGTGCCAGCAGCCCTCTAGACAGGGGCGGAAACACCATATATTTT | CASSPLDRGGNTIYF
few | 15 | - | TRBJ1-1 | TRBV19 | TGTGCCAGTAGTATAGTGGCGGATATGAACACTGAAGCTTTCTTT | CASSIVADMNTEAFF
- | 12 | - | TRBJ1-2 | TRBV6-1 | TGTGCCAGCACCCAGGACCGGAGGGGCTACACCTTC | CASTQDRRGYTF
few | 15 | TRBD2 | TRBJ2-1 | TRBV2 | TGTGCCAGCAGTCCGACGGCTAGCGGGAGTAATGAGCAGTTCTTC | CASSPTASGSNEQFF
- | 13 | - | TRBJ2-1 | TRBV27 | TGTGCCAGCAGTTTCCGACAGGTCAATGAGCAGTTCTTC | CASSFRQVNEQFF
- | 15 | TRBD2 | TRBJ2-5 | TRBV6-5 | TGTGCCAGCAGTTCGACTAGCGGGGGGCGAGAGACCCAGTACTTC | CASSSTSGGRETQYF
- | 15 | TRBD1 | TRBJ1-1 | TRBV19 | TGTGCCAGTATAGACAGGGGAGGAAAGAACACTGAAGCTTTCTTT | CASIDRGGKNTEAFF
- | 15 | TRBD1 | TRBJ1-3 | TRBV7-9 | TGTGCCAGCAGCCAGGACAGGGTTTCTGGAAACACCATATATTTT | CASSQDRVSGNTIYF
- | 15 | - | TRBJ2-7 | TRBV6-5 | TGTGCCAGCAGTGCCCGACAGGCCGGACAAGACGAGCAGTACTTC | CASSARQAGQDEQYF
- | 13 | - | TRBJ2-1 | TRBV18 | TGTGCCAGCTCACCACCGAGAGAGGGTGAGCAGTTCTTC | CASSPPREGEQFF
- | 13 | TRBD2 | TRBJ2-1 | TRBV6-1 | TGTGCCAGTTCCGGGACTAGTCCCAATGAGCAGTTCTTC | CASSGTSPNEQFF
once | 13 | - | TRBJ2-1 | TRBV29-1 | TGCAGCGTTGAAGATGGCGTCCACAATGAGCAGTTCTTC | CSVEDGVHNEQFF
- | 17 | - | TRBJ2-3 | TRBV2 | TGTGCCAGCAGCCCCCCCAGACAGCCGTCAAGCACAGATACGCAGTATTTT | CASSPPRQPSSTDTQYF
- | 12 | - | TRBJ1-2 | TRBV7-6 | TGTGCCAGCACCCCGATCGATAATGGCTACACCTTC | CASTPIDNGYTF
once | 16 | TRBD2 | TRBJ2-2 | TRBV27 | TGTGCCAGCAGGCCGACTAGCGGGAGTTTTAGCGGGGAGCTGTTTTTT | CASRPTSGSFSGELFF
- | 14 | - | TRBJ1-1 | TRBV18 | TGTGCCAGCTCATTCAATGGGGGCCACACTGAAGCTTTCTTT | CASSFNGGHTEAFF
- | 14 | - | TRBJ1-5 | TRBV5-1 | TGCGCCAGCAGCCCCGGGGAGGGCAATCAGCCCCAGCATTTT | CASSPGEGNQPQHF